A selection of T cell receptor beta chains follows, all from one sample in a study of graft-versus-host responses after intestinal transplantation. TCRdb's copy holds only in-frame clones and misses some; the assay was immunoSEQ multiplex PCR. The sample shows around 26,000 clones, roughly 95% of them seen only once. The sample consisted of PBMCs, taken 156 days after intestinal transplant. These receptors were collected from a human patient who received an intestinal transplant, so some T cells may come from the graft donor. The CDR3 runs from the conserved cysteine through the conserved F or W. The order of the fields is J gene, D gene, clone size, V gene, CDR3 protein, CDR3 DNA. A D gene is named only where the DNA matches it firmly. Size is omitted from some rows. Given values are once, few, many or a class for expanded clones.

j_gene: TRBJ1-1; d_gene: TRBD1; abundance: .; v_gene: TRBV28; CDR3aa: CASSLSAGGAVEAFF; CDR3nt: TGTGCCAGCAGTTTATCGGCAGGGGGAGCAGTTGAAGCTTTCTTT
j_gene: TRBJ2-2; d_gene: .; abundance: .; v_gene: TRBV6-5; CDR3aa: CASSESEYGELFF; CDR3nt: TGTGCCAGCAGCGAAAGTGAATACGGGGAGCTGTTTTTT
j_gene: TRBJ2-7; d_gene: TRBD1; abundance: .; v_gene: TRBV5-1; CDR3aa: CASSWTGGTYEQYF; CDR3nt: TGCGCCAGCAGCTGGACAGGGGGTACATACGAGCAGTACTTC
j_gene: TRBJ1-4; d_gene: TRBD1; abundance: .; v_gene: TRBV4-2; CDR3aa: CASSQEDRTGGLELFF; CDR3nt: TGTGCCAGCAGCCAAGAGGATAGGACAGGGGGACTGGAACTGTTTTTT
j_gene: TRBJ2-7; d_gene: .; abundance: .; v_gene: TRBV12-5; CDR3aa: CASGLAPPTYEQYF; CDR3nt: TGTGCTAGTGGTTTGGCCCCACCGACCTACGAGCAGTACTTC
j_gene: TRBJ2-7; d_gene: .; abundance: .; v_gene: TRBV19; CDR3aa: CASSWRAGEQYF; CDR3nt: TGTGCCAGTAGTTGGAGGGCGGGGGAGCAGTACTTC
j_gene: TRBJ2-7; d_gene: .; abundance: .; v_gene: TRBV2; CDR3aa: CASTRSVSYEQYF; CDR3nt: TGTGCCAGCACCCGCTCGGTCTCCTACGAGCAGTACTTC
j_gene: TRBJ1-6; d_gene: .; abundance: .; v_gene: TRBV28; CDR3aa: CASSESFSYNSPLHF; CDR3nt: TGTGCCAGCAGTGAGAGTTTCTCCTATAATTCACCCCTCCACTTT
j_gene: TRBJ1-2; d_gene: .; abundance: once; v_gene: TRBV6-1; CDR3aa: CASSADTNYGYTF; CDR3nt: TGTGCCAGCAGTGCGGACACGAACTATGGCTACACCTTC
j_gene: TRBJ1-1; d_gene: .; abundance: .; v_gene: TRBV4-3; CDR3aa: CASSQDVAGDTEAFF; CDR3nt: TGCGCCAGCAGCCAAGATGTTGCAGGGGACACTGAAGCTTTCTTT
j_gene: TRBJ2-1; d_gene: .; abundance: .; v_gene: TRBV18; CDR3aa: CASSRPWVGVVYNEQFF; CDR3nt: TGTGCCAGCTCACGGCCATGGGTAGGGGTTGTCTACAATGAGCAGTTCTTC
j_gene: TRBJ2-3; d_gene: .; abundance: .; v_gene: TRBV4-1; CDR3aa: CASSQEGRSTDTQYF; CDR3nt: TGCGCCAGCAGCCAAGAAGGCAGGTCGACAGATACGCAGTATTTT
j_gene: TRBJ1-5; d_gene: .; abundance: .; v_gene: TRBV4-1; CDR3aa: CASAANSNQPQHF; CDR3nt: TGCGCCAGCGCGGCAAATAGCAATCAGCCCCAGCATTTT
j_gene: TRBJ2-7; d_gene: TRBD1; abundance: .; v_gene: TRBV6-1; CDR3aa: CASSSDRDYEQYF; CDR3nt: TGTGCCAGCAGTTCGGACAGGGACTACGAGCAGTACTTC
j_gene: TRBJ1-5; d_gene: .; abundance: .; v_gene: TRBV29-1; CDR3aa: CSVRGGSNQPQHF; CDR3nt: TGCAGCGTTCGGGGGGGTAGCAATCAGCCCCAGCATTTT
j_gene: TRBJ1-2; d_gene: TRBD1; abundance: .; v_gene: TRBV28; CDR3aa: CASSAIQGALDYGYTF; CDR3nt: TGTGCCAGCAGTGCAATCCAGGGGGCACTTGACTATGGCTACACCTTC
j_gene: TRBJ2-3; d_gene: TRBD2; abundance: .; v_gene: TRBV19; CDR3aa: CASRNGLAGTDTQYF; CDR3nt: TGTGCCAGTAGGAACGGACTAGCGGGCACAGATACGCAGTATTTT
j_gene: TRBJ2-1; d_gene: TRBD1; abundance: .; v_gene: TRBV9; CDR3aa: CASSTSGTGHNEQFF; CDR3nt: TGTGCCAGCAGCACCTCCGGGACAGGCCACAATGAGCAGTTCTTC
j_gene: TRBJ1-6; d_gene: .; abundance: .; v_gene: TRBV7-2; CDR3aa: CASSDSLYNSPLHF; CDR3nt: TGTGCCAGCAGCGACAGCCTCTATAATTCACCCCTCCACTTT
j_gene: TRBJ2-3; d_gene: TRBD1; abundance: .; v_gene: TRBV6-5; CDR3aa: CASSYSGTATDTQYF; CDR3nt: TGTGCCAGCAGTTACTCTGGGACAGCCACAGATACGCAGTATTTT
j_gene: TRBJ1-6; d_gene: TRBD1; abundance: .; v_gene: TRBV5-5; CDR3aa: CASSLLGGHSPLHF; CDR3nt: TGTGCCAGCAGCTTGCTAGGGGGCCATTCACCCCTCCACTTT
j_gene: TRBJ1-6; d_gene: TRBD1; abundance: .; v_gene: TRBV4-1; CDR3aa: CASSQDRDSSYNSPLHF; CDR3nt: TGCGCCAGCAGCCAAGACCGGGACAGCTCCTATAATTCACCCCTCCACTTT
j_gene: TRBJ1-1; d_gene: .; abundance: once; v_gene: TRBV7-9; CDR3aa: CASLDNGLNTEAFF; CDR3nt: TGTGCCAGCCTCGACAACGGGTTGAACACTGAAGCTTTCTTT
j_gene: TRBJ1-2; d_gene: .; abundance: .; v_gene: TRBV5-8; CDR3aa: CASSRRTVTNYGYTF; CDR3nt: TGTGCCAGCAGCAGAAGGACGGTTACTAACTATGGCTACACCTTC
j_gene: TRBJ2-7; d_gene: .; abundance: .; v_gene: TRBV19; CDR3aa: CASSNPQLGRLDEQYF; CDR3nt: TGTGCCAGTAGTAACCCCCAACTAGGCCGGCTTGACGAGCAGTACTTC
j_gene: TRBJ1-5; d_gene: .; abundance: .; v_gene: TRBV7-9; CDR3aa: CASSLVLGGAGQPQHF; CDR3nt: TGTGCCAGCAGCTTAGTTTTAGGAGGGGCCGGTCAGCCCCAGCATTTT
j_gene: TRBJ2-5; d_gene: .; abundance: .; v_gene: TRBV5-6; CDR3aa: CASSPGTSLQETQYF; CDR3nt: TGTGCCAGCAGCCCCGGAACGAGCCTACAAGAGACCCAGTACTTC
j_gene: TRBJ2-7; d_gene: TRBD1; abundance: .; v_gene: TRBV19; CDR3aa: CASSPGTGSPYEQYF; CDR3nt: TGTGCCAGTAGTCCCGGGACAGGGTCCCCCTACGAGCAGTACTTC
j_gene: TRBJ2-7; d_gene: .; abundance: .; v_gene: TRBV5-8; CDR3aa: CASSLKGSFYEQYF; CDR3nt: TGTGCCAGCAGCTTGAAGGGTAGCTTCTACGAGCAGTACTTC
j_gene: TRBJ1-1; d_gene: .; abundance: .; v_gene: TRBV4-1; CDR3aa: CASSQDDGGGAMSTEAFF; CDR3nt: TGCGCCAGCAGCCAAGATGACGGCGGGGGCGCTATGAGCACTGAAGCTTTCTTT
j_gene: TRBJ2-1; d_gene: .; abundance: .; v_gene: TRBV19; CDR3aa: CASNWGPNNEQFF; CDR3nt: TGTGCCAGTAATTGGGGGCCCAACAATGAGCAGTTCTTC
j_gene: TRBJ1-5; d_gene: .; abundance: .; v_gene: TRBV19; CDR3aa: CASSIDRYSNQPQHF; CDR3nt: TGTGCCAGTAGTATCGACCGTTATAGCAATCAGCCCCAGCATTTT
j_gene: TRBJ1-5; d_gene: TRBD1; abundance: once; v_gene: TRBV6-5; CDR3aa: CAGSRTGGNQPQHF; CDR3nt: TGTGCCGGCAGTCGGACAGGGGGCAATCAGCCCCAGCATTTT
j_gene: TRBJ2-1; d_gene: TRBD1; abundance: .; v_gene: TRBV10-2; CDR3aa: CASSGGTGGLYNEQFF; CDR3nt: TGCGCCAGCAGTGGGGGGACAGGCGGCCTGTACAATGAGCAGTTCTTC
j_gene: TRBJ2-1; d_gene: TRBD2; abundance: once; v_gene: TRBV4-1; CDR3aa: CASSPAAGGYNEQFF; CDR3nt: TGCGCCAGCAGCCCCGCAGCGGGGGGGTACAATGAGCAGTTCTTC
j_gene: TRBJ2-1; d_gene: .; abundance: .; v_gene: TRBV14; CDR3aa: CASSRGYNYNEQFF; CDR3nt: TGTGCCAGCAGCCGGGGCTACAACTACAATGAGCAGTTCTTC
j_gene: TRBJ2-7; d_gene: .; abundance: .; v_gene: TRBV18; CDR3aa: CASSPGSSYEQYF; CDR3nt: TGTGCCAGCTCACCAGGGAGCTCCTACGAGCAGTACTTC
j_gene: TRBJ1-6; d_gene: .; abundance: .; v_gene: TRBV9; CDR3aa: CASSVRAVNSPLHF; CDR3nt: TGTGCCAGCAGCGTGAGGGCGGTGAATTCACCCCTCCACTTT
j_gene: TRBJ2-7; d_gene: .; abundance: .; v_gene: TRBV10-3; CDR3aa: CAISPGGVTYEQYF; CDR3nt: TGTGCCATCTCTCCAGGGGGGGTCACCTACGAGCAGTACTTC
j_gene: TRBJ1-1; d_gene: TRBD1; abundance: .; v_gene: TRBV30; CDR3aa: CAWSSGQGFTEAFF; CDR3nt: TGTGCCTGGAGTTCAGGACAGGGGTTTACTGAAGCTTTCTTT
j_gene: TRBJ1-2; d_gene: TRBD1; abundance: .; v_gene: TRBV9; CDR3aa: CASSVSGDRNNYGYTF; CDR3nt: TGTGCCAGCAGCGTAAGTGGGGACAGGAATAACTATGGCTACACCTTC
j_gene: TRBJ2-2; d_gene: .; abundance: .; v_gene: TRBV23-1; CDR3aa: CASSQSQAGNTGELFF; CDR3nt: TGCGCCAGCAGTCAATCGCAGGCGGGGAACACCGGGGAGCTGTTTTTT
j_gene: TRBJ2-1; d_gene: TRBD2; abundance: .; v_gene: TRBV13; CDR3aa: CASRFGRSEQFF; CDR3nt: TGTGCCAGCCGCTTCGGGAGGAGTGAGCAGTTCTTC
j_gene: TRBJ1-6; d_gene: .; abundance: .; v_gene: TRBV5-1; CDR3aa: CASSLDGGPSSYNSPLHF; CDR3nt: TGCGCCAGCAGCTTGGATGGGGGGCCGAGCTCCTATAATTCACCCCTCCACTTT
j_gene: TRBJ1-5; d_gene: TRBD1; abundance: .; v_gene: TRBV10-3; CDR3aa: CAISEMGQGNQPQHF; CDR3nt: TGTGCCATCAGTGAGATGGGACAGGGGAATCAGCCCCAGCATTTT
j_gene: TRBJ1-1; d_gene: .; abundance: .; v_gene: TRBV5-1; CDR3aa: CASSLVTGNTEAFF; CDR3nt: TGCGCCAGCAGCTTGGTAACGGGGAACACTGAAGCTTTCTTT
j_gene: TRBJ2-3; d_gene: .; abundance: .; v_gene: TRBV5-6; CDR3aa: CASSFLETPSTDTQYF; CDR3nt: TGTGCCAGCAGCTTCTTAGAAACACCTAGCACAGATACGCAGTATTTT
j_gene: TRBJ2-7; d_gene: .; abundance: .; v_gene: TRBV9; CDR3aa: CASSVDVTSSYEQYF; CDR3nt: TGTGCCAGCAGCGTAGACGTAACTTCCTCCTACGAGCAGTACTTC
j_gene: TRBJ1-6; d_gene: TRBD1; abundance: .; v_gene: TRBV7-4; CDR3aa: CASSFVGDRGQLGLPRRYSPLHF; CDR3nt: TGTGCCAGCAGCTTTGTAGGAGACAGGGGACAACTCGGCCTCCCGCGGCGGTATTCACCCCTCCACTTT
j_gene: TRBJ1-2; d_gene: .; abundance: .; v_gene: TRBV4-1; CDR3aa: CASSQDRGRAGYTF; CDR3nt: TGCGCCAGCAGCCAAGATCGGGGCAGGGCGGGCTACACCTTC
j_gene: TRBJ1-1; d_gene: .; abundance: .; v_gene: TRBV28; CDR3aa: CASSPLRATEAFF; CDR3nt: TGTGCCAGCAGCCCCCTACGGGCCACTGAAGCTTTCTTT
j_gene: TRBJ2-7; d_gene: TRBD2; abundance: .; v_gene: TRBV11-3; CDR3aa: CASSLEGEGFYEQYF; CDR3nt: TGTGCCAGCAGCTTAGAGGGGGAGGGTTTCTACGAGCAGTACTTC
j_gene: TRBJ2-2; d_gene: TRBD2; abundance: once; v_gene: TRBV9; CDR3aa: CASSLEAGGNTGELFF; CDR3nt: TGTGCCAGCAGCCTGGAAGCGGGAGGGAACACCGGGGAGCTGTTTTTT